This T cell receptor (beta chain) was sequenced during a study of blood T cells in healthy people across ages. CDR1 and CDR2 (germline): KGHDR, SFDVKD. CDR3 length equals 16 residues. J gave up 5 bases and V 4 bases, and 5 bases lay outside the gene matches. The authors ran a second PCR of roughly 6 to 12 cycles using a sample-barcoded 5' primer and a J-beta primer mix. Each sample yielded at least 3 million CDR3-containing paired-end reads. In TCRdb, the 5' RACE reads were re-called with MiXCR into one record per CDR3 protein. The sample comprises a few hundred thousand distinct CDR3 sequences, approximately 52% of which are singletons, and 51% rests with the top ten. Isolated per sample were at least 6 million PBMCs.

The sample consisted of blood. The receptor's source is a man aged 55 to 70 in good health. The chain links TRBV24-1 to TRBJ2-1, with TRBD2 matching over 12 bases. The CDR3 DNA reads as TGTGCCACCAGTGACCCGACTAGCGGGAGCCACAATGAGCAGTTCTTC. Translation: CATSDPTSGSHNEQFF.